This TCR beta chain was captured by sequencing in a study of blood T cell repertoires in COVID-19. Across the study: Acute-phase and convalescent COVID-19 samples originated in the United States, Italy and Spain.

TCRdb keeps only in-frame clones here, not all; method: immunoSEQ multiplex PCR. The table shows some 140,000 clones, with 70% to 85% occurring only once. The V and J ends lost 3 bases and 2 bases respectively, with 13 bases between them. The CDR3 sequence is 14 residues long. Germline V gene data show CDR1 as SQVTM and CDR2 as ANQGSEA. The rearrangement uses TRBV29-1 and TRBJ1-2; unclear D gene. The specimen sequenced was peripheral blood. This clonotype originated in a man in his 60s with acute or convalescent COVID-19. CDR3 residues: CSVDRPAQNYGYTF. The CDR3 nucleotides are TGCAGCGTTGACCGGCCGGCACAGAACTATGGCTACACCTTC.